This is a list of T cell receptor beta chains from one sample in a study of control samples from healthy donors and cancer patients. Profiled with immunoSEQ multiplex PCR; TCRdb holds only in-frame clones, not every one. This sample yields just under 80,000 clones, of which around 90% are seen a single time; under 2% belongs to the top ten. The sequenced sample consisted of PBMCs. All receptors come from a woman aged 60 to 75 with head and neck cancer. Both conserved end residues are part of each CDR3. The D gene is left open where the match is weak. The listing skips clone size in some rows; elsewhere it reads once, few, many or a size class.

TGTGCCAGCAGTCCAATCCAGGACAGATCTGGGGAGCAGTACTTC	CASSPIQDRSGEQYF	NA	TRBV28	TRBJ2-7	NA
TGTGCCAGTAGTATCGGTAGAGGGGCAGATACGCAGTATTTT	CASSIGRGADTQYF	NA	TRBV19	TRBJ2-3	NA
TGTGCCAGCAGCCAATTGACAGGGGGGAACACTGAAGCTTTCTTT	CASSQLTGGNTEAFF	TRBD1	TRBV7-8	TRBJ1-1	NA
TGTGCCAGCAGTGAGGGCAGGACCTGGAGCAATCAGCCCCAGCATTTT	CASSEGRTWSNQPQHF	NA	TRBV2	TRBJ1-5	NA
TGTGCCAGCAGCTTAGGGACTAGCGGGACCTACGAGCAGTACTTC	CASSLGTSGTYEQYF	TRBD2	TRBV7-7	TRBJ2-7	NA
TGTGCCAGCAAACCTCCACAGGGCACAGATACGCAGTATTTT	CASKPPQGTDTQYF	NA	TRBV6-5	TRBJ2-3	NA
TGTGCCAGCAGCGTACTCCGGACAGGGTCCGGTGGCTACACCTTC	CASSVLRTGSGGYTF	TRBD1	TRBV9	TRBJ1-2	NA
TGTGCCAGCAGGGCGGCGCAGGGAGACTCACCCCTCCACTTT	CASRAAQGDSPLHF	NA	TRBV27	TRBJ1-6	NA
TGTGCCAGCAGCTTCGGGACAGGGAACACCGGGGAGCTGTTTTTT	CASSFGTGNTGELFF	TRBD1	TRBV7-2	TRBJ2-2	NA
TGTGCCAGCAGTGAAGGGGTCTACGAGCAGTACTTC	CASSEGVYEQYF	NA	TRBV2	TRBJ2-7	NA
TGTGCCAGCAGTCGGGAGGCCTACGAGCAGTACTTC	CASSREAYEQYF	TRBD2	TRBV12-3/TRBV12-4	TRBJ2-7	NA
TGTGCCAGCAGCCAAGATGCCAGGGGCAATCAGCCCCAGCATTTT	CASSQDARGNQPQHF	NA	TRBV4-2	TRBJ1-5	NA
TGTGCCAGCAGTGAAATTAGGGAAGGGGGCTACACCTTC	CASSEIREGGYTF	NA	TRBV2	TRBJ1-2	NA
TGTGCCTGGAGTCAACAGAGCTACGAGCAGTACTTC	CAWSQQSYEQYF	NA	TRBV30	TRBJ2-7	NA
TGTGCCAGTAGTCCGATATCTCTTAGCAATCAGCCCCAGCATTTT	CASSPISLSNQPQHF	NA	TRBV19	TRBJ1-5	NA
TGTGCCAGCAGTTCTACAGAACCGCAAGAGACCCAGTACTTC	CASSSTEPQETQYF	NA	TRBV6-2/TRBV6-3	TRBJ2-5	NA
TGTGCCAGCAGTGAAGTAAGGCATTGGCCCCAGCATTTT	CASSEVRHWPQHF	NA	TRBV2	TRBJ1-5	NA
TGCGCCAGCAGCTTGGCCCAGGGGGGCGGCCTGGAGACCCAGTACTTC	CASSLAQGGGLETQYF	NA	TRBV5-1	TRBJ2-5	NA
TGTGCCAGTAGTATTGGGACAATGTCTGGGGCCAACGTCCTGACTTTC	CASSIGTMSGANVLTF	NA	TRBV19	TRBJ2-6	NA
TGTGCCAGCAGCGTAGGGGGGGGCGCGGGGGCCTACGAGCAGTACTTC	CASSVGGGAGAYEQYF	NA	TRBV9	TRBJ2-7	NA
TGCGCCAGCAGCCATATGGGGACAGGGGTAGCCGAGCAGTACTTC	CASSHMGTGVAEQYF	TRBD1	TRBV4-1	TRBJ2-7	NA
TGTGCCAGCAGCTTAGGGTCACTAGCGGGAGTTGAGACCCAGTACTTC	CASSLGSLAGVETQYF	TRBD2	TRBV7-9	TRBJ2-5	NA
TGTGCCACCCCACAGGACAATGAGCAGTTCTTC	CATPQDNEQFF	NA	TRBV24-1	TRBJ2-1	NA
TGTGCCAGCAGCTTTTCCGGGACAGAGAATTCACCCCTCCACTTT	CASSFSGTENSPLHF	TRBD1	TRBV7-9	TRBJ1-6	once
TGCAGCGTTCTGACAGGGGGCCAGCCCCAGCATTTT	CSVLTGGQPQHF	TRBD1	TRBV29-1	TRBJ1-5	few
TGCAGCGTTGGGGGACTAGCGGGAAGATACGAGCAGTACTTC	CSVGGLAGRYEQYF	TRBD2	TRBV29-1	TRBJ2-7	NA
TGTGCCAGCTCACCAACTCCGACTAGCGGCCGCACAGATACGCAGTATTTT	CASSPTPTSGRTDTQYF	TRBD2	TRBV18	TRBJ2-3	NA
TGTGCCAGCGGAGGGGGGCCTGGAAACACCATATATTTT	CASGGGPGNTIYF	NA	TRBV27	TRBJ1-3	NA
TGTGCCAGCAGTGTTCTAGCGGGGACCTACAATGAGCAGTTCTTC	CASSVLAGTYNEQFF	TRBD2	TRBV6-4	TRBJ2-1	NA
TGTGCCACCAGTGAGGTGAGGACTAGCGGGATGGACAATGAGCAGTTCTTC	CATSEVRTSGMDNEQFF	TRBD2	TRBV24-1	TRBJ2-1	NA
TGTGCCAGCAGCTTGTCCCTTTCTGGACAGGGGACTGAAAAACTGTTTTTT	CASSLSLSGQGTEKLFF	TRBD1	TRBV5-4	TRBJ1-4	once
TGTGCCAGCAGCTTGACCCTATTGGTGGGCAGGACGGGGTCACCCCTCCACTTT	CASSLTLLVGRTGSPLHF	NA	TRBV5-6	TRBJ1-6	NA
TGTGCCAGCAGCTTATTGTCTCTTGAGGGTTCCTACAATGAGCAGTTCTTC	CASSLLSLEGSYNEQFF	NA	TRBV7-9	TRBJ2-1	NA
TGTGCCAGTAGTCTTGGACTAGCGGGACGTAGGGAGACCCAGTACTTC	CASSLGLAGRRETQYF	TRBD2	TRBV19	TRBJ2-5	NA
TGTGCCAGCAGTGAACGGAAGGGCACGACTAAGGTGGATACGCAGTATTTT	CASSERKGTTKVDTQYF	NA	TRBV6-1	TRBJ2-3	once
TGTGCCAGCAGTTTGGGTTCGGGTCAGCCCCAGCATTTT	CASSLGSGQPQHF	NA	TRBV12-3/TRBV12-4	TRBJ1-5	NA
TGTGCCAGCAGCTTAGGGGGAGCGGGAGGGTTAAATGAGCAGTTCTTC	CASSLGGAGGLNEQFF	TRBD2	TRBV11-3	TRBJ2-1	NA
TGTGCCAGCAGCTTAACAGAAAGCGAGCAGTACTTC	CASSLTESEQYF	NA	TRBV7-9	TRBJ2-7	NA
TGTGCCAGCAGTGACGACAGGCTCTCTGGAAACACCATATATTTT	CASSDDRLSGNTIYF	NA	TRBV2	TRBJ1-3	NA
TGTGCCTGGAGGGATCTCTACAGGGGGCAACGGACCTTAACCACTGAAGCTTTCTTT	CAWRDLYRGQRTLTTEAFF	TRBD1	TRBV30	TRBJ1-1	NA
TGTGCCAGCAGCTCAACGACGGGAGGACAGGATACGCAGTATTTT	CASSSTTGGQDTQYF	NA	TRBV5-5	TRBJ2-3	NA
TGTGCCAGCAGTGATGGTCTGTCTATGAACACTGAAGCTTTCTTT	CASSDGLSMNTEAFF	NA	TRBV6-1	TRBJ1-1	once
TGTGCCAGTAGTATTGCGGCAGGGGGCCTGAACACTGAAGCTTTCTTT	CASSIAAGGLNTEAFF	TRBD1	TRBV19	TRBJ1-1	NA
TGTGCCAGCAGCGGTCCGGGACAGTCGAACTCTGGAAACACCATATATTTT	CASSGPGQSNSGNTIYF	TRBD1	TRBV11-3	TRBJ1-3	NA
TGTGCCAGCAGCTTGGGACTAGGGTCCTACGAGCAGTACTTC	CASSLGLGSYEQYF	NA	TRBV5-4	TRBJ2-7	NA
TGTGCCAGTAGTATTGCGCAGGGGTTGGGTGGCTACACCTTC	CASSIAQGLGGYTF	NA	TRBV19	TRBJ1-2	NA
TGTGCCAGCAGTGTAGAGAACACTGAAGCTTTCTTT	CASSVENTEAFF	NA	TRBV2	TRBJ1-1	NA
TGCGCCAGCAGCGGACAAGAGACCCAGTACTTC	CASSGQETQYF	NA	TRBV5-1	TRBJ2-5	NA
TGTGCCAGCAGGCAGGGAGCCTATGGCTACACCTTC	CASRQGAYGYTF	NA	TRBV2	TRBJ1-2	NA
TGTGCCAGCAGCCACTCTAGCGGGAAGTACGAGCAGTACTTC	CASSHSSGKYEQYF	TRBD2	TRBV3-1/TRBV3-2	TRBJ2-7	NA
TGTGCCAGCAGTGTTCGGGAAGATACGCAGTATTTT	CASSVREDTQYF	NA	TRBV6-4	TRBJ2-3	NA
TGTGCCAGCAGCTCGACAGGGAACACTGAAGCTTTCTTT	CASSSTGNTEAFF	NA	TRBV5-5	TRBJ1-1	NA
TGTGCCACCAGCAGAGAAGCGGGAGCTCTCGAGCAGTACTTC	CATSREAGALEQYF	TRBD2	TRBV15	TRBJ2-7	NA
TGTGCCAGCCAAATGGGTAACTATGGCTACACCTTC	CASQMGNYGYTF	NA	TRBV28	TRBJ1-2	NA
TGTGCCAGCAAGGAGCGGGGACCCTCCTACGAGCAGTACTTC	CASKERGPSYEQYF	TRBD2	TRBV6-6	TRBJ2-7	NA